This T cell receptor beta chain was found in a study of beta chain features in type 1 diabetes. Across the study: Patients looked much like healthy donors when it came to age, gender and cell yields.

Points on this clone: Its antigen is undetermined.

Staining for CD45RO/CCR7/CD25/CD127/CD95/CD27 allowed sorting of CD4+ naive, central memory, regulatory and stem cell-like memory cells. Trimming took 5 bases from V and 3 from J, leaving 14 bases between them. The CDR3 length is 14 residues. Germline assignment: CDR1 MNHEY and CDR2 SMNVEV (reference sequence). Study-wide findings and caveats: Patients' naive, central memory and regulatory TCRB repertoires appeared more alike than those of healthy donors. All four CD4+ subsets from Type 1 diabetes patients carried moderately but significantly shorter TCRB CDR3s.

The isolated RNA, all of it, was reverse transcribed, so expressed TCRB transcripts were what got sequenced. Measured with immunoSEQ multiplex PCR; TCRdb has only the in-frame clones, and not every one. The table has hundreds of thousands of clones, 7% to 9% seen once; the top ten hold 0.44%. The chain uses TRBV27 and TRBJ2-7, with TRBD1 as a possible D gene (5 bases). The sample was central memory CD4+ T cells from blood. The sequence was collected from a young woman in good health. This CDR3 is CASSPQGVFYEQYF. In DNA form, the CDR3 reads TGTGCCAGCAGTCCGCAAGGGGTCTTCTACGAGCAGTACTTC.